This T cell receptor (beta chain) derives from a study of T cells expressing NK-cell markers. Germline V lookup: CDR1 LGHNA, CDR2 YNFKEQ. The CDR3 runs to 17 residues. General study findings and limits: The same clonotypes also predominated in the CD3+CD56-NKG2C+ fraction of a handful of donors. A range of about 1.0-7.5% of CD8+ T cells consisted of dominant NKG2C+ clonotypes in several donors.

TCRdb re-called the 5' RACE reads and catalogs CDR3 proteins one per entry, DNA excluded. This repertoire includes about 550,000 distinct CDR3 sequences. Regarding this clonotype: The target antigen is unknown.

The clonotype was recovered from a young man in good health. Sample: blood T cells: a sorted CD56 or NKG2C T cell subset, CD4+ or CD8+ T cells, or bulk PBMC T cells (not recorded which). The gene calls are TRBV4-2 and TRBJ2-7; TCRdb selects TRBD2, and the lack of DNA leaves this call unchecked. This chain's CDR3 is CASSQDLRRTDNYEQYF.